The 18 T cell receptor beta chains below were found in one sample sequenced in a study of blood T cell repertoires in COVID-19. TCRdb's table, derived via immunoSEQ multiplex PCR, lists solely in-frame clones and lacks some. The sample records over 100,000 clones, around nine tenths being singletons. The sample consisted of peripheral blood. These TCRs come from a man aged 40-50 years with acute or convalescent COVID-19.

The chain combines TRBV5-4 with TRBJ2-3, with D unresolved. CDR1 is SGHNT and CDR2 is YYREEE in the germline V gene (reference sequence). The CDR3 totals 13 residues. The germline V and J ends were trimmed by 0 bases and 6 bases, with 8 bases remaining between them. The CDR3 nucleotides read TGTGCCAGCAGCTTGGGACTTGGGGATACGCAGTATTTT. Its translation: CASSLGLGDTQYF.

The V call is TRBV29-1, the J call TRBJ1-5, with a possible D match to TRBD1 (6 bases). The CDR3 consists of 14 residues. CDR1 SQVTM and CDR2 ANQGSEA come from the germline V gene. V gave up 4 bases and J gave up 0 bases, with 10 bases separating them. CDR3 nucleotides: TGCAGCGTTGGGGGGCAGAGTAGCAATCAGCCCCAGCATTTT. This gives the protein CSVGGQSSNQPQHF.

The chain joins TRBV6-1 to TRBJ2-2; D gene unclear. The V and J ends lost 2 bases and 4 bases respectively, with 8 bases between them. CDR3 length: 14 residues. Germline CDR1 is MNHNS and CDR2 is SASEGT. The DNA for the CDR3 is TGTGCCAGCAGTGAAAACAGAGTCACCGGGGAGCTGTTTTTT. Amino acids: CASSENRVTGELFF.

The rearrangement joins TRBV7-2 to TRBJ2-3; 12 bases fit TRBD2. CDR1 SGHTA and CDR2 FQGNSA come from the germline V gene. Trimming cost V 5 bases and J 7 bases; bases outside gene matches: 10. The length of the CDR3 is 16 residues. CDR3 in amino acids: CASSPATSGGGNTQYF. CDR3 coding DNA: TGTGCCAGCAGCCCCGCGACTAGCGGGGGAGGGAATACGCAGTATTTT. The full variable domain, completed using reference TRBV7-2 and TRBJ2-3, is GAGVSQSPSNKVTEKGKDVELRCDPISGHTALYWYRQSLGQGLEFLIYFQGNSAPDKSGLPSDRFSAERTGGSVSTLTIQRTQQEDSAVYLCASSPATSGGGNTQYFGPGTRLTVL.

The V call is TRBV5-6, the J call TRBJ2-3; 8 nucleotides align to TRBD1. The length of the CDR3 is 14 residues. The germline CDR1 and CDR2 sequences are SGHDT and YYEEEE. With V trimmed by 5 bases and J by 9 bases, 11 bases remained unmatched. In nucleotides, the CDR3 is TGTGCCAGCAGTTCCGACGGACAGGGAGGCACGCAGTATTTT. It translates to CASSSDGQGGTQYF.

The chain combines TRBV4-2 with TRBJ2-5; 10 positions match TRBD2. The germline CDR1 and CDR2 sequences are LGHNA and YNFKEQ. This CDR3 has 17 residues. The trim removed 0 bases at V and 5 bases at J, leaving 9 bases unmatched. The CDR3, as DNA: TGTGCCAGCAGCCAAGAGGGGGCTAGCGGGAGAGGCGAGACCCAGTACTTC. This sequence encodes CASSQEGASGRGETQYF.

The CDR3 region has the DNA TGCGCCAGCAGCCGCGAGGGCAACACCGGGGAGCTGTTTTTT. It specifies CASSREGNTGELFF. The rearrangement uses TRBV5-1 and TRBJ2-2; tentatively, D is TRBD2 (5 bases). The germline V gene encodes CDR1 SGHRS and CDR2 YFSETQ. CDR3 length equals 14 residues. Between the trimmed V and J ends, which lost 4 bases and 2 bases, there was a span of 9 bases.

The chain has TRBV18 and TRBJ2-4; TRBD2 is a possible D gene (6 bases). Germline CDR1 KGHSH, CDR2 LQKENI. The CDR3 consists of 18 residues. The V gene lost 4 bases and the J gene lost 0 bases, with 19 bases spanning the gap. The CDR3, as DNA: TGTGCCAGCTCACTCCGTGGGACGGCGGGACTAGCCAAAAACATTCAGTACTTC. Its protein is CASSLRGTAGLAKNIQYF.

The CDR3 loop is CASTEGWNSPLHF. CDR3 sequence (DNA): TGTGCCAGTACGGAGGGTTGGAATTCACCCCTCCACTTT. This sequence joins TRBV19 and TRBJ1-6; D is undetermined. From germline, CDR1 is LNHDA and CDR2 SQIVND (reference sequence). This CDR3 region has 13 residues. V lost 7 bases to trimming and J lost 7 bases, with 11 bases between them.

J is TRBJ2-7 and V is TRBV30; 7 nucleotides agree with TRBD2. The junction had 12 bases not matched to a gene; V was cut back by 0 bases and J by 1 base. Per the germline V gene, CDR1 is GTSNPN and CDR2 is SVGIG (reference sequence). The CDR3 is 17 amino acids. CDR3 sequence (DNA): TGTGCCTGGAGTGTTAATGTGCTAGCGGCCCATTCCTACGAGCAGTACTTC. The encoded protein is CAWSVNVLAAHSYEQYF.

This rearrangement joins TRBV29-1 to TRBJ2-1; D not resolved. The CDR3 is made up of 11 amino acids. Trimming took 3 bases from V and 8 from J, leaving 8 bases between them. Germline V gives CDR1 SQVTM, CDR2 ANQGSEA. The CDR3 region has the DNA TGCAGCGTTGATTGGCTAGATGAGCAGTTCTTC. Translating gives CSVDWLDEQFF.

This clone was counted a single time. The chain has TRBV27 and TRBJ1-1; 11 nucleotides match TRBD1. Germline V gene lookup returns CDR1 MNHEY and CDR2 SMNVEV (reference sequence). With 8 bases clipped from V and 5 bases from J, the junction kept 7 bases outside the gene matches. The CDR3 has 14 residues. CDR3: CASGGQGVGTEAFF. In DNA form, the CDR3 reads TGTGCCAGCGGGGGACAGGGGGTTGGAACTGAAGCTTTCTTT.

The rearrangement joins TRBV11-3 to TRBJ2-1, with D possibly matching TRBD2 (5 bases). The CDR3 covers 19 residues. Germline CDR1 SGHNT, CDR2 YENEEA. The V gene lost 0 bases and the J gene lost 5 bases, with 23 bases spanning the gap. For the CDR3, the DNA is TGTGCCAGCAGCTTAGATACCCCGGTTTCGGGGAGAGTTAACAATGAGCAGTTCTTC. Protein product: CASSLDTPVSGRVNNEQFF.

The J gene is TRBJ1-5, the V gene TRBV2, with D perhaps matching TRBD1 (5 bases). Trimming removed 1 base at V and 1 base at J, with 17 bases between. Germline CDR1 reads SNHLY; CDR2 reads FYNNEI. The CDR3 is made up of 18 amino acids. In DNA form, the CDR3 reads TGTGCCAGCAGTGAAGTGGGGGGATGGGCGGAAAGCAATCAGCCCCAGCATTTT. Protein product: CASSEVGGWAESNQPQHF.

The chain couples TRBV7-9 to TRBJ2-3; D ambiguous. The length of the CDR3 is 12 residues. Germline V gives CDR1 SEHNR, CDR2 FQNEAQ (reference sequence). V was pared by 1 base and J by 6 bases, with 5 bases between. The CDR3 DNA follows: TGTGCCAGCAGCTTAGACCGGGATACGCAGTATTTT. It encodes CASSLDRDTQYF.

The chain combines TRBV3-1 (or the pseudogene TRBV3-2) with TRBJ1-2; 9 bases are shared with TRBD1. Germline V gene lookup returns CDR1 LGHDT and CDR2 YNNKEL (reference sequence). The J segment lost 3 bases and the V segment lost 4 bases, leaving 3 bases of the junction unmatched. This CDR3 region has 14 residues. The CDR3 DNA follows: TGTGCCAGCAGCCCCAGGGACAGGGACTATGGCTACACCTTC. The encoded protein is CASSPRDRDYGYTF.

The genes are TRBV14 and TRBJ1-3; D unresolved. V lost 3 bases to trimming and J lost 4 bases, with 10 bases between them. The V gene's germline CDR1 is SGHDN and CDR2 FVKESK. This CDR3 spans 14 amino acids. The CDR3 is CASSHFPRGNTIYF. CDR3 DNA sequence: TGTGCCAGCAGCCACTTCCCCAGGGGAAACACCATATATTTT.

The chain uses TRBV3-1 (or the pseudogene TRBV3-2) and TRBJ2-5, with a weak D call TRBD2 (6 bases). The CDR3 runs 14 residues. Germline-derived CDR1 and CDR2 are LGHDT and YNNKEL (reference sequence). The germline V and J ends were trimmed by 3 bases and 2 bases, with 10 bases remaining between them. CDR3 loop: CASSQRGLQETQYF. CDR3 nucleotide sequence: TGTGCCAGCAGCCAGCGGGGCCTTCAAGAGACCCAGTACTTC.